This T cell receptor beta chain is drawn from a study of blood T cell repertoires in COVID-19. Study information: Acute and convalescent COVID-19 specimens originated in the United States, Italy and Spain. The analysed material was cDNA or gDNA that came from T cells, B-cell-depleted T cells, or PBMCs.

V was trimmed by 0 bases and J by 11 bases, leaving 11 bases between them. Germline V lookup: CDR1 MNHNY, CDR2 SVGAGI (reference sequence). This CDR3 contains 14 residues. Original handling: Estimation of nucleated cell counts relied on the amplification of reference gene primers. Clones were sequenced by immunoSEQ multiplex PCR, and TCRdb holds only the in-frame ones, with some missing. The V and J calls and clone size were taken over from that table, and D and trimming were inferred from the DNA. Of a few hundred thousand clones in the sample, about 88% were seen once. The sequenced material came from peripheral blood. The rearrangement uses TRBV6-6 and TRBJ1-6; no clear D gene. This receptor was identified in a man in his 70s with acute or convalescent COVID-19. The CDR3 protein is CASSYSEGQTPLHF. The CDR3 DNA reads TGTGCCAGCAGTTACTCGGAGGGTCAGACACCCCTCCACTTT.